One and the same sample provided the 5 T cell receptor beta chains below, sequenced in a study of blood T cell repertoires in COVID-19. Clones were read by immunoSEQ multiplex PCR, and TCRdb kept only the in-frame ones, dropping some. This table has over 40,000 clones, more than 90% appearing once. Sequencing was done on a sample of peripheral blood. These receptors were taken from an elderly woman with acute or convalescent COVID-19.

The CDR3 loop is CASSIDLSHRGLRQFF. The CDR3 nucleotides are TGTGCCAGTAGTATAGATCTATCCCACAGGGGGCTAAGGCAGTTCTTC. The gene calls are TRBV19 and TRBJ2-1; 9 bases agree with TRBD1. Germline lookup yields CDR1 LNHDA and CDR2 SQIVND (reference sequence). The V segment lost 0 bases and the J segment 12 bases; nucleotides outside the gene matches: 12. This CDR3 spans 16 amino acids.

This sequence joins TRBV4-1 and TRBJ2-1, with D hard to call. Germline assignment: CDR1 MGHRA and CDR2 YSYEKL. The V end was cut by 0 bases, the J end by 12 bases, with 12 bases between. This CDR3 comprises 13 residues. CDR3 bases: TGCGCCAGCAGCCAAGATTCGCGAGAGTGGCAGTTCTTC. This encodes CASSQDSREWQFF.

The chain recombines TRBV6-5 with TRBJ1-5, with TRBD1 identical over 9 bases. Germline-derived CDR1 and CDR2 are MNHEY and SVGAGI. J was trimmed by 1 base and V by 7 bases; bases with no gene match: 5. CDR3 length equals 15 residues. This CDR3 reads CASKSGTGSNQPQHF. CDR3 DNA sequence: TGTGCCAGCAAATCGGGGACAGGGAGCAATCAGCCCCAGCATTTT.

This chain joins TRBV18 and TRBJ2-1; 7 bases are shared with TRBD2. The CDR3 has 18 amino acids. After removal of 1 base from V and 2 bases from J, the junction contained 11 bases not matched to a gene. Germline V gene lookup returns CDR1 KGHSH and CDR2 LQKENI. The CDR3 region has the DNA TGTGCCAGCTCACCACAGGCAGTCCTAGCGGTCCCCTACAATGAGCAGTTCTTC. Translation gives CASSPQAVLAVPYNEQFF.

This chain connects TRBV6-5 to TRBJ1-2; unclear D gene. The CDR3 sequence is 12 residues long. Trimming removed 5 bases at V and 4 bases at J, with 8 bases between. Looked up from germline, CDR1 is MNHEY and CDR2 is SVGAGI. The DNA for the CDR3 is TGTGCCAGCAGTATAGGCGGCTATGGCTACACCTTC. Translating gives CASSIGGYGYTF.